The present TCR beta chain was sequenced within a study of breast tumors, draining lymph nodes, adjacent tissues. The study's findings and limits: Compared with basal-like, luminal-like tumors shared significantly more repertoire with nontumor tissue. Findings are consistent with lymph node origin and intratumoral expansion of most tumor T cells.

Axillary draining lymph nodes of breast cancer patients supplied the node samples. One entry per CDR3 protein, called by TCRdb with MiXCR from the multiplex PCR reads. The sample includes under 250,000 distinct CDR3 sequences, roughly 30% of them seen just once. With regard to this clonotype: The antigen remains undetermined.

The clonotype originates from a female donor with breast cancer. Some clones in this sample may be carry-over from other donors' samples. Sequencing was done on a sample of axillary lymph node tissue.

The CDR3 sequence: CSARALAGEATEAFF. In DNA, the CDR3 is TGCAGTGCTAGAGCTCTAGCGGGAGAAGCCACTGAAGCTTTCTTT. The rearrangement uses TRBV20-1 and TRBJ1-1; D remains ambiguous. The CDR3 length is 15 residues. V lost 1 base and J lost 4, with 16 bases in between. From germline, CDR1 is DFQATT and CDR2 SNEGSKA (reference sequence).